This T cell receptor (beta chain) comes out of a study of blood T cells in healthy people across ages. The wider study: Per two T cells, template switching captured roughly one barcoded beta molecule.

V lost 0 bases and J 0 bases, leaving 15 bases between the germline ends. The CDR3 contains 18 residues. Germline V lookup: CDR1 DFQATT, CDR2 SNEGSKA (reference sequence). Donors were systemically healthy Caucasian individuals from Russia aged about 6 to 90 years. Primed by a sample-barcoded 5' primer and a J-beta primer mix, a second PCR proceeded for 7 to 11 cycles. Tagging of each cDNA molecule was performed by a template-switch adaptor with 12 random nucleotides. TCRdb passed the 5' RACE reads through MiXCR, listing each CDR3 protein once. Here the sample spans hundreds of thousands of distinct CDR3 sequences, around 50% being singletons.

The sequenced material came from blood. The sequence derives from a woman aged 80 or over in good health. This sequence joins TRBV20-1 and TRBJ2-6, with a weak D call TRBD2 (6 bases). The CDR3 nucleotides read TGCAGTGCTAGAGATCCGGGACTCGGGAGCTCTGGGGCCAACGTCCTGACTTTC. Protein: CSARDPGLGSSGANVLTF.